This is a list of T cell receptor beta chains from one sample in a study of T cells in Graves' hyperthyroidism and ophthalmopathy. TCRdb used MiXCR to reprocess the multiplex PCR reads, holding one entry per CDR3 protein. The sample contains some 300,000 distinct CDR3 sequences, approximately 15% of which appear only once. The material sequenced was blood. These receptors were collected from a woman in her forties with Graves' hyperthyroidism. The CDR3 runs from the conserved cysteine through the conserved F or W. Fields, in order: J gene, clone size, D gene, V gene, CDR3 protein, CDR3 DNA. A D gene is named only where the DNA matches it firmly. Part of the rows lack a size; the others show once, few, many or a class for expanded clones.

J: TRBJ1-1; size: many; D: NA; V: TRBV29-1; CDR3: CSVGFPEAFF; DNA: TGCAGCGTTGGATTCCCTGAAGCTTTCTTT
J: TRBJ2-5; size: many; D: NA; V: TRBV6-6; CDR3: CASRYSQGTETQYF; DNA: TGTGCCAGCAGGTACTCGCAGGGCACAGAGACCCAGTACTTC
J: TRBJ2-1; size: NA; D: NA; V: TRBV7-2; CDR3: CASSLIPDGVQFF; DNA: TGTGCCAGCAGCTTAATTCCGGATGGGGTGCAGTTCTTC
J: TRBJ1-1; size: many; D: NA; V: TRBV19; CDR3: CASISAANTEAFF; DNA: TGTGCCAGTATAAGTGCGGCGAACACTGAAGCTTTCTTT
J: TRBJ1-6; size: many; D: NA; V: TRBV2; CDR3: CASTIGSPLHF; DNA: TGTGCCAGCACTATCGGATCACCCCTCCACTTT
J: TRBJ1-3; size: NA; D: NA; V: TRBV7-6; CDR3: CASRSDGGNTIYF; DNA: TGTGCCAGCAGGTCCGACGGTGGAAACACCATATATTTT
J: TRBJ2-5; size: many; D: TRBD2; V: TRBV20-1; CDR3: CSAEEGTSLETQYF; DNA: TGCAGTGCTGAAGAGGGGACTAGCCTTGAGACCCAGTACTTC
J: TRBJ1-4; size: NA; D: TRBD1; V: TRBV2; CDR3: CASRGTDNEKLFF; DNA: TGTGCCAGCAGGGGGACAGATAATGAAAAACTGTTTTTT
J: TRBJ2-6; size: NA; D: NA; V: TRBV10-1; CDR3: CASSPSPSSGANVLTF; DNA: TGCGCCAGCAGCCCTTCCCCGAGTTCTGGGGCCAACGTCCTGACTTTC
J: TRBJ2-1; size: many; D: NA; V: TRBV24-1; CDR3: CATSAQGGFNEQFF; DNA: TGTGCCACCAGTGCCCAGGGGGGGTTCAATGAGCAGTTCTTC
J: TRBJ2-3; size: few; D: TRBD2; V: TRBV5-6; CDR3: CASSLAFRLAGPGTDTQYF; DNA: TGTGCCAGCAGCTTGGCTTTTCGACTAGCGGGACCCGGCACAGATACGCAGTATTTT
J: TRBJ2-2; size: few; D: TRBD2; V: TRBV7-2; CDR3: CASSLTPGLGFTGELFF; DNA: TGTGCCAGCAGCTTGACCCCGGGACTAGGATTTACCGGGGAGCTGTTTTTT
J: TRBJ2-1; size: few; D: TRBD2; V: TRBV24-1; CDR3: CATSDYTSAAYNEQFF; DNA: TGTGCCACCAGTGATTATACTAGCGCCGCCTACAATGAGCAGTTCTTC
J: TRBJ2-6; size: few; D: TRBD1; V: TRBV5-6; CDR3: CASSLGGTGGLGANVLTF; DNA: TGTGCCAGCAGCTTGGGGGGGACAGGGGGACTTGGGGCCAACGTCCTGACTTTC
J: TRBJ1-6; size: NA; D: TRBD1; V: TRBV7-6; CDR3: CASSPRTGVGSPLHF; DNA: TGTGCCAGCAGCCCCAGGACAGGGGTTGGATCACCCCTCCACTTT
J: TRBJ1-2; size: many; D: NA; V: TRBV6-2/TRBV6-3; CDR3: CASSYLQEQGLGDYGYTF; DNA: TGTGCCAGCAGTTACCTGCAAGAACAGGGTCTTGGGGACTATGGCTACACCTTC
J: TRBJ2-3; size: few; D: NA; V: TRBV27; CDR3: CASSFSQDGTDTQYF; DNA: TGTGCCAGCAGTTTTAGTCAGGATGGCACAGATACGCAGTATTTT
J: TRBJ1-6; size: few; D: NA; V: TRBV5-5; CDR3: CASSLEAGNSPLHF; DNA: TGTGCCAGCAGCTTGGAAGCAGGGAATTCACCCCTCCACTTT
J: TRBJ1-1; size: NA; D: NA; V: TRBV6-2/TRBV6-3; CDR3: CASSYSIGANTEAFF; DNA: TGTGCCAGCAGTTACTCGATTGGGGCGAACACTGAAGCTTTCTTT
J: TRBJ2-7; size: many; D: NA; V: TRBV6-6; CDR3: CASSYGRGAYEQYF; DNA: TGTGCCAGCAGTTACGGGCGGGGAGCCTACGAGCAGTACTTC
J: TRBJ2-7; size: many; D: TRBD2; V: TRBV20-1; CDR3: CSARLAGGHEQYF; DNA: TGCAGTGCTAGACTAGCGGGAGGCCACGAGCAGTACTTC
J: TRBJ1-4; size: NA; D: NA; V: TRBV7-2; CDR3: CASSPRGGTNEKLFF; DNA: TGTGCCAGCAGCCCGAGAGGGGGAACTAATGAAAAACTGTTTTTT
J: TRBJ2-1; size: few; D: NA; V: TRBV20-1; CDR3: CSARDSRRGSYNEQFF; DNA: TGCAGTGCTAGAGATAGCCGGCGGGGCTCCTACAATGAGCAGTTCTTC
J: TRBJ1-4; size: NA; D: NA; V: TRBV5-1; CDR3: CASRLNPGGGRTVNEKLFF; DNA: TGCGCCAGCAGGCTCAACCCCGGGGGCGGACGGACCGTGAATGAAAAACTGTTTTTT
J: TRBJ2-2; size: many; D: TRBD2; V: TRBV24-1; CDR3: CATGGAGSTGELFF; DNA: TGTGCCACCGGGGGAGCGGGATCCACCGGGGAGCTGTTTTTT
J: TRBJ2-1; size: many; D: TRBD2; V: TRBV4-2; CDR3: CASSQQPSGSDEQFF; DNA: TGTGCCAGCAGCCAACAACCTAGCGGGAGCGATGAGCAGTTCTTC
J: TRBJ1-4; size: many; D: NA; V: TRBV10-2; CDR3: CASRDTDYEKLFF; DNA: TGCGCCAGCCGGGACACGGATTATGAAAAACTGTTTTTT
J: TRBJ1-4; size: many; D: TRBD1; V: TRBV28; CDR3: CASSPGTVGYEKLFF; DNA: TGTGCCAGCAGTCCGGGGACAGTCGGGTACGAAAAACTGTTTTTT
J: TRBJ1-2; size: many; D: NA; V: TRBV29-1; CDR3: CSVVLQTSNYGYTF; DNA: TGCAGCGTTGTATTGCAGACTTCTAACTATGGCTACACCTTC
J: TRBJ2-7; size: NA; D: NA; V: TRBV7-9; CDR3: CASRSDGYEQYF; DNA: TGTGCCAGCAGATCGGACGGATACGAGCAGTACTTC
J: TRBJ2-7; size: few; D: NA; V: TRBV14; CDR3: CASSQGLGGFGGTYEQYF; DNA: TGTGCCAGCAGCCAAGGCCTGGGGGGATTCGGAGGAACCTACGAGCAGTACTTC
J: TRBJ1-2; size: NA; D: TRBD1; V: TRBV5-1; CDR3: CASSLTDRVEGYTF; DNA: TGTGCCAGCAGCTTGACGGACAGGGTGGAAGGCTACACCTTC
J: TRBJ2-7; size: many; D: NA; V: TRBV28; CDR3: CASRRPGRSGSYEQYF; DNA: TGTGCCAGCAGACGACCGGGGCGGAGCGGATCCTACGAGCAGTACTTC
J: TRBJ2-7; size: many; D: NA; V: TRBV10-3; CDR3: CAISDLTYEQYF; DNA: TGTGCCATCAGCGACCTAACCTACGAGCAGTACTTC
J: TRBJ1-3; size: NA; D: NA; V: TRBV7-2; CDR3: CASSLIISGGSGNTIYF; DNA: TGTGCCAGCAGCTTAATTATCTCGGGGGGCTCTGGAAACACCATATATTTT
J: TRBJ2-7; size: many; D: NA; V: TRBV12-3/TRBV12-4; CDR3: CASSLASGAYEQYF; DNA: TGTGCCAGCAGTTTAGCGAGTGGAGCCTACGAGCAGTACTTC